Following are 23 T cell receptor beta chains from one sample sequenced in a study of blood T cell repertoires in COVID-19. Assay: immunoSEQ multiplex PCR; the TCRdb copy retains only in-frame clones and omits some. The data show about 130,000 clones, roughly 92% seen once. The sequencing input was peripheral blood. These receptors were taken from a man in his fifties with COVID-19, enrolled during active disease.

This clone has just one count. The chain recombines TRBV5-1 with TRBJ2-1, with 9 nucleotides matching TRBD2. Germline V gene lookup returns CDR1 SGHRS and CDR2 YFSETQ. The CDR3 contains 15 residues. J lost 8 bases, V lost 1 base, and 7 bases had no gene match. DNA for the CDR3: TGCGCCAGCAGCTTGTTGCGGGGGGGAGGCTATGAGCAGTTCTTC. As protein: CASSLLRGGGYEQFF. The full variable domain, in which reference TRBV5-1 and TRBJ2-1 provide the parts outside the CDR3, is KAGVTQTPRYLIKTRGQQVTLSCSPISGHRSVSWYQQTPGQGLQFLFEYFSETQRNKGNFPGRFSGRQFSNSRSEMNVSTLELGDSALYLCASSLLRGGGYEQFFGPGTRLTVL.

The genes are TRBV9 and TRBJ2-5; 8 bases agree with TRBD1. The CDR3 is 15 amino acids. J was trimmed by 7 bases and V by 4 bases; bases with no gene match: 12. Germline lookup yields CDR1 SGDLS and CDR2 YYNGEE. In DNA form, the CDR3 reads TGTGCCAGCAGCTCGACAACAGGGGGGTATGTGACCCAGTACTTC. Residues: CASSSTTGGYVTQYF. Combining the CDR3 with reference TRBV9 and TRBJ2-5 gives the whole variable domain DSGVTQTPKHLITATGQRVTLRCSPRSGDLSVYWYQQSLDQGLQFLIQYYNGEERAKGNILERFSAQQFPDLHSELNLSSLELGDSALYFCASSSTTGGYVTQYFGPGTRLLVL.

The chain uses TRBV7-9 and TRBJ2-7; 9 positions agree with TRBD1. CDR3 length: 12 residues. From germline, CDR1 is SEHNR and CDR2 FQNEAQ (reference sequence). Trimming took 4 bases from V and 6 from J; bases not matched to a gene: 1. CDR3 nucleotides: TGTGCCAGCAGCTCGACAGGGGGCGAGCAGTACGTC. Translation: CASSSTGGEQYV.

The chain combines TRBV6-1 with TRBJ1-5, with 10 nucleotides matching TRBD1. Germline CDR1 reads MNHNS; CDR2 reads SASEGT. This CDR3 has 18 residues. V was clipped by 1 base and J by 9 bases; unmatched bases: 15. CDR3 protein: CASSEDWDRGNMVWPQHF. The CDR3 coding sequence is TGTGCCAGCAGTGAAGATTGGGACAGGGGTAATATGGTTTGGCCCCAGCATTTT.

This chain links TRBV4-1 with TRBJ2-7; 7 nucleotides agree with TRBD2. CDR1 is MGHRA, CDR2 YSYEKL, per germline. The CDR3 extends over 16 amino acids. V gave up 4 bases and J gave up 4 bases; unmatched junction bases: 13. The CDR3 nucleotides read TGCGCCAGCAGCCTACGGGGGGACGGACTTCCTTACGAGCAGTACTTC. Amino acid sequence: CASSLRGDGLPYEQYF.

The chain couples TRBV6-5 to TRBJ1-5; TRBD1 matches at 8 bases. With V trimmed by 5 bases and J by 4 bases, 4 bases remained unmatched. In germline, CDR1 is MNHEY, CDR2 SVGAGI. This CDR3 has 14 residues. The CDR3 is CASSQGAGNQPQHF. The CDR3 region has the DNA TGTGCCAGCAGTCAGGGGGCAGGGAATCAGCCCCAGCATTTT.

The J gene is TRBJ2-2, the V gene TRBV9, with TRBD1 matching over 9 bases. The V gene end was trimmed by 0 bases and the J gene end by 6 bases; junction bases not matched to a gene: 15. CDR1 and CDR2 from the germline V gene are SGDLS and YYNGEE. The CDR3 covers 19 residues. The CDR3 bases are TGTGCCAGCAGCGTAGCTAGGGACAGGGTGGATTTAAGGGCCGGGGAGCTGTTTTTT. This codes for CASSVARDRVDLRAGELFF.

The CDR3 loop reads CASSPRGEVTEAFF. CDR3 in DNA: TGTGCCAGCTCACCCAGGGGAGAGGTCACTGAAGCTTTCTTT. The chain employs TRBV18 and TRBJ1-1; a possible D gene is TRBD1 (6 bases). The germline gives CDR1 KGHSH, CDR2 LQKENI. The V end lost 3 bases, the J end lost 4 bases, and 12 bases lay between the germline ends. The CDR3 totals 14 residues.

Details on this clone: The same CDR3 can be traced to other DNA sequences in this sample. The V call is TRBV3-1 (or the pseudogene TRBV3-2), the J call TRBJ2-5; tentatively, D is TRBD2 (5 bases). This CDR3 has 14 amino acids. Between the trimmed V and J ends, which lost 1 base and 2 bases, there was a span of 8 bases. Germline V gene sequence: CDR1 LGHDT, CDR2 YNNKEL (reference sequence). The CDR3 here is CASSQGTGQETQYF. The CDR3 region has the DNA TGTGCCAGCAGCCAAGGAACGGGGCAAGAGACCCAGTACTTC.

The chain has TRBV19 and TRBJ1-2; D might be TRBD1 (5 bases). Deletions cut 0 bases from V and 4 bases from J, with 15 bases between. The germline gives CDR1 LNHDA, CDR2 SQIVND (reference sequence). This CDR3 contains 16 residues. CDR3 protein: CASSIDVAGYSYGYTF. CDR3 DNA sequence: TGTGCCAGTAGTATAGATGTGGCAGGGTACAGCTATGGCTACACCTTC.

This clone has only a few counts. CDR3 protein: CASSLVSGSGSAQYF. CDR3 DNA: TGTGCCAGCAGCTTGGTTAGCGGGAGTGGGTCGGCCCAGTACTTC. This chain links TRBV5-4 with TRBJ2-5, with TRBD2 matching 9 bases. Germline V lookup: CDR1 SGHNT, CDR2 YYREEE (reference sequence). J lost 9 bases, V lost 0 bases, and 9 bases had no gene match. The CDR3 runs to 15 residues.

This chain joins TRBV15 and TRBJ2-4, with D perhaps TRBD1 (5 bases). Per germline, CDR1 LNHNV and CDR2 YYDKDF (reference sequence). Deletions cut 1 base from V and 3 bases from J, with 10 bases between. The CDR3 runs 15 residues. CDR3 residues: CATSRGGAGKNIQYF. CDR3 DNA sequence: TGTGCCACCAGCAGAGGGGGCGCCGGCAAAAACATTCAGTACTTC.

The chain recombines TRBV5-5 with TRBJ2-5; D may be TRBD1 (6 bases). The CDR3 loop spans 17 amino acids. The V gene's germline CDR1 is SGHKS and CDR2 YYEKEE (reference sequence). Trimming stripped 1 base from V and 0 bases from J, with 16 bases between. CDR3 region: CASSLYHQGRYQETQYF. DNA for the CDR3: TGTGCCAGCAGCTTGTACCATCAGGGGCGATACCAAGAGACCCAGTACTTC.

The CDR3 protein is CASSEVGTGLYGYTF. CDR3 in DNA: TGTGCCAGCAGTGAAGTTGGGACAGGGCTTTATGGCTACACCTTC. J is TRBJ1-2 and V is TRBV6-1, with 9 bases that match TRBD1. Unmatched junction bases numbered 5, after V lost 1 base and J lost 5 bases. The V gene's germline CDR1 is MNHNS and CDR2 SASEGT. The CDR3 contains 15 residues.

The CDR3 nucleotides read TGTGCCAGCAGTTCAGGGGTCGTCGCGGGTGGCTACACCTTC. It specifies CASSSGVVAGGYTF. This chain connects TRBV6-5 to TRBJ1-2; a possible D gene is TRBD1 (6 bases). CDR1 and CDR2 (germline): MNHEY, SVGAGI. Trimming took off 4 bases at V and 7 bases at J, with 16 bases between the two ends. The CDR3 runs 14 residues.

Only one count was recorded for this clone. The chain uses TRBV13 and TRBJ2-3; 9 bases are shared with TRBD1. The CDR3 sequence is 16 residues long. Germline trimming cut 5 bases from V and 4 bases from J; bases unmatched to any gene: 10. CDR1 and CDR2 (germline): PRHDT, FYEKMQ (reference sequence). The CDR3 loop reads CASSLPGTGQSDTQYF. The CDR3 DNA reads as TGTGCCAGCAGCCTCCCCGGGACAGGGCAGTCAGATACGCAGTATTTT.

V is TRBV5-1 and J is TRBJ1-2; a weak D match, TRBD1 (5 bases). This CDR3 is 16 amino acids long. Trimming removed 0 bases from V and 1 base from J, with 13 bases in between. Germline values: CDR1 SGHRS, CDR2 YFSETQ. The CDR3 sequence: CASSLAADSINYGYTF. The CDR3 DNA reads TGCGCCAGCAGCTTGGCGGCAGACAGTATTAACTATGGCTACACCTTC.

J is TRBJ1-2 and V is TRBV7-9; 9 nucleotides line up with TRBD1. Germline-derived CDR1 and CDR2 are SEHNR and FQNEAQ (reference sequence). With V trimmed by 5 bases and J by 0 bases, 7 bases remained unmatched. CDR3 size: 16 residues. CDR3 region: CASSPRQGVTNYGYTF. Here the CDR3 DNA reads TGTGCCAGCAGCCCACGACAGGGGGTTACTAACTATGGCTACACCTTC.

The genes are TRBV28 and TRBJ2-7; tentative D call: TRBD1 (6 bases). The V and J ends lost 5 bases and 0 bases respectively, with 14 bases between them. CDR1 and CDR2 from the germline V gene are MDHEN and SYDVKM. The CDR3 has 15 amino acids. The chain's CDR3 is CASSLDDRYSYEQYF. The CDR3 DNA reads TGTGCCAGCAGTCTCGATGACAGGTACTCCTACGAGCAGTACTTC.

The chain has TRBV7-8 and TRBJ1-5; 10 bases agree with TRBD1. Germline V CDR1 and CDR2: SGHVS, FQNEAQ. J gave up 5 bases and V 6 bases, and 7 bases lay outside the gene matches. The CDR3 has 15 residues. CDR3: CASSRTGGTDQPQHF. DNA of the CDR3: TGTGCCAGCAGTCGGACAGGGGGGACGGATCAGCCCCAGCATTTT. Full variable domain (outside the CDR3, taken from reference TRBV7-8 and TRBJ1-5): GAGVSQSPRYKVAKRGQDVALRCDPISGHVSLFWYQQALGQGPEFLTYFQNEAQLDKSGLPSDRFFAERPEGSVSTLKIQRTQQEDSAVYLCASSRTGGTDQPQHFGDGTRLSIL.

The chain uses TRBV2 and TRBJ2-3, with TRBD2 identical over 10 bases. The CDR3 sequence is 15 residues long. V trimming: 6 bases; J trimming: 4 bases; junction bases outside the gene matches: 7. Germline values: CDR1 SNHLY, CDR2 FYNNEI. This chain's CDR3 is CASSLSSGRSDTQYF. In DNA, the CDR3 is TGTGCCAGCAGCCTCTCTAGCGGGAGATCAGATACGCAGTATTTT.

This clone occurred once. The V and J genes are TRBV5-1 and TRBJ2-5, with 9 bases that match TRBD2. From germline, CDR1 is SGHRS and CDR2 YFSETQ. This CDR3 contains 14 residues. V lost 4 bases, J lost 5 bases, and 6 bases stayed unmatched. Here the CDR3 reads CASSPIAGAETQYF. In DNA, the CDR3 is TGCGCCAGCAGCCCGATAGCGGGAGCTGAGACCCAGTACTTC.

The chain joins TRBV6-5 to TRBJ2-7; D may be TRBD2 (6 bases). The V gene's germline CDR1 is MNHEY and CDR2 SVGAGI. The ends were cut back, 0 bases at V and 2 bases at J, with 11 bases in the middle. This CDR3 spans 15 amino acids. Here the CDR3 reads CASSYSIGTPYEQYF. CDR3 nucleotides: TGTGCCAGCAGTTACTCGATCGGGACTCCCTACGAGCAGTACTTC.